This is a list of T cell receptor beta chains from one sample in a study of blood T cell repertoires in COVID-19. TCRdb's copy holds only in-frame clones and misses some; the assay was immunoSEQ multiplex PCR. In the table there are under 200,000 clones, 79% of which are singletons. The sequenced sample was peripheral blood. The receptors here all came from a woman in her sixties or seventies with COVID-19, enrolled during active disease. CDR3s include the opening cysteine and the closing phenylalanine or tryptophan. The order of the fields is clone size, J gene, D gene, V gene, CDR3 protein, CDR3 DNA. The D gene is left open where the match is weak. Size tells how often a clone was seen (once, few, many) or the class of an expanded clone, and some rows leave it out.

-	TRBJ2-3	-	TRBV5-1	CASSSLQSDTQYF	TGCGCCAGCAGCTCTCTCCAGTCAGATACGCAGTATTTT
-	TRBJ1-2	TRBD1	TRBV5-4	CASSSAPDRVEFSGYTF	TGTGCCAGCAGCTCCGCCCCTGACAGGGTTGAATTCTCTGGCTACACCTTC
-	TRBJ1-6	-	TRBV28	CASSLSGQTNSPLHF	TGTGCCAGCAGTTTATCTGGACAAACTAATTCACCCCTCCACTTT
-	TRBJ1-2	-	TRBV5-6	CASSQIQGLNYGYTF	TGTGCCAGCAGCCAAATACAGGGTCTGAACTATGGCTACACCTTC
-	TRBJ1-1	TRBD1	TRBV6-2/TRBV6-3	CASSSPDRNEAFF	TGTGCCAGCAGTTCCCCGGACAGGAATGAAGCTTTCTTT
-	TRBJ2-3	-	TRBV11-2	CASSRNVLATSTDTQYF	TGTGCCAGCAGCCGAAATGTACTAGCAACTAGCACAGATACGCAGTATTTT
-	TRBJ1-2	TRBD1	TRBV19	CASIPGQRVYGYTF	TGTGCCAGTATCCCGGGACAGCGAGTCTATGGCTACACCTTC
-	TRBJ2-1	-	TRBV7-6	CASSPRLTRSYNEQFF	TGTGCCAGCAGTCCGCGGCTGACTCGCTCCTACAATGAGCAGTTCTTC
-	TRBJ2-1	-	TRBV24-1	CATSDPGLSEDNEQFF	TGTGCCACCAGTGACCCGGGACTTTCAGAGGACAATGAGCAGTTCTTC
-	TRBJ2-5	TRBD2	TRBV5-4	CASTVAGGIETQYF	TGTGCCAGCACCGTAGCGGGGGGAATAGAGACCCAGTACTTC
-	TRBJ2-2	TRBD1	TRBV7-8	CASSLDWDRVRTGELFF	TGTGCCAGCAGCTTAGATTGGGACAGGGTGAGGACCGGGGAGCTGTTTTTT
-	TRBJ2-5	TRBD1	TRBV5-1	CASSLAGTGGSETQYF	TGCGCCAGCAGCTTGGCGGGGACAGGGGGCTCGGAGACCCAGTACTTC
once	TRBJ1-1	-	TRBV5-4	CASSLGGAQRNTEAFF	TGTGCCAGCAGCTTAGGGGGGGCGCAGCGGAACACTGAAGCTTTCTTT
-	TRBJ1-1	-	TRBV10-1	CASSDRGRNTEAFF	TGCGCCAGCAGTGACAGGGGAAGGAACACTGAAGCTTTCTTT
-	TRBJ2-2	-	TRBV6-2/TRBV6-3	CASSYLGGRGTGELFF	TGTGCCAGCAGTTACTTGGGTGGGAGAGGCACCGGGGAGCTGTTTTTT
few	TRBJ1-2	-	TRBV15	CATSRDRQGRFEGYTF	TGTGCCACCAGCAGAGATCGCCAGGGTCGGTTTGAGGGCTACACCTTC